Following are 15 T cell receptor beta chains from one sample sequenced in a study of OX40 agonist ivuxolimab in advanced cancers. The assay was immunoSEQ multiplex PCR, and TCRdb's table has in-frame clones only and misses some. This sample carries roughly 3,500 clones, 73% of them seen once, and the ten largest clones take about 85%. Sequences were derived from CD4+ or CD8+ T cells sorted from blood, sampled in a trial of the OX40 agonist ivuxolimab. All receptors come from an adult with an advanced solid tumor such as melanoma, head and neck, liver or kidney cancer.

DNA for the CDR3: TGTGCCAGCAGTAATTACGGGGGTGGTTTTAATGAGCAGTTCTTC. This encodes CASSNYGGGFNEQFF. J is TRBJ2-1 and V is TRBV6-1; the D gene is possibly TRBD2 (6 bases). The CDR3 is made up of 15 amino acids. The V gene lost 5 bases and the J gene lost 7 bases, with 18 bases spanning the gap. Germline-derived CDR1 and CDR2 are MNHNS and SASEGT.

The genes are TRBV29-1 and TRBJ1-6; perhaps TRBD1 as D (5 bases). Germline V gene data show CDR1 as SQVTM and CDR2 as ANQGSEA. This CDR3 contains 13 residues. With 5 bases removed from V and 8 bases from J, the gap between germline ends came to 13 bases. The CDR3 is CSVLGDFYSPLHF. CDR3 in DNA: TGCAGCGTTCTGGGGGACTTTTATTCACCCCTCCACTTT.

The V call is TRBV15, the J call TRBJ2-3; maybe TRBD2 (5 bases). Germline V gives CDR1 LNHNV, CDR2 YYDKDF (reference sequence). V was cut by 1 base and J by 2 bases, with 7 bases left in between. The CDR3 loop spans 14 amino acids. Written as DNA, the CDR3 is TGTGCCACCAGCAGAGGGGGAGACACAGATACGCAGTATTTT. Translating gives CATSRGGDTDTQYF.

The chain links TRBV21-1 to TRBJ2-5; no DNA check was done on the table's D call, TRBD2. TRBV21-1 is shown as a pseudogene. The CDR3 is 15 amino acids. DNA of the CDR3: TGTGCCAGCAGCAAGGCTAGCGGGGGTGCAGAGACCCAGTACTTC. As protein: CASSKASGGAETQYF.

The V and J genes are TRBV27 and TRBJ1-5, with 8 bases that match TRBD1. This CDR3 contains 15 residues. J was trimmed by 3 bases and V by 6 bases; bases with no gene match: 7. Germline V gene data show CDR1 as MNHEY and CDR2 as SMNVEV (reference sequence). CDR3 in DNA: TGTGCCAGCAGGGCCGCGACAGGGGACAATCAGCCCCAGCATTTT. Its translation is CASRAATGDNQPQHF.

The rearrangement links TRBV28 to TRBJ2-5, with 7 bases aligning to TRBD2. The CDR3 is 17 residues long. Trimming at V came to 5 bases and at J to 1 base, leaving 13 bases not matched to a gene. CDR1 is MDHEN, CDR2 SYDVKM, per germline. For the CDR3, the DNA is TGTGCCAGCAGTCCTGCCCGCCTAGCGGTTAGCCAAGAGACCCAGTACTTC. This encodes CASSPARLAVSQETQYF.

This rearrangement joins TRBV20-1 to TRBJ2-1, with unresolved D. CDR1 is DFQATT and CDR2 is SNEGSKA in the germline V gene (reference sequence). The CDR3 is made up of 11 amino acids. Trimming left V 5 bases short and J 10 bases short, with 12 bases between. The CDR3 coding sequence is TGCAGTGCTCCAGCTGCAAACGAGCAGTTCTTC. This codes for CSAPAANEQFF.

In this sample, this clone is medium-sized. The chain links TRBV2 to TRBJ2-3; unclear D gene. This CDR3 comprises 13 residues. Per the germline V gene, CDR1 is SNHLY and CDR2 is FYNNEI. V lost 4 bases and J 2 bases, leaving 7 bases between the germline ends. CDR3 sequence: CASSASVTDTQYF. CDR3 in DNA: TGTGCCAGCAGTGCCTCTGTCACAGATACGCAGTATTTT.

This clone was detected only once. V gene TRBV9 combines with J gene TRBJ1-5; the match to TRBD1 covers 8 bases. The CDR3 length is 15 residues. Unmatched junction bases numbered 10, after V lost 3 bases and J lost 8 bases. Germline V gives CDR1 SGDLS, CDR2 YYNGEE. DNA for the CDR3: TGTGCCAGCAGCGGCCATGGACAGGGCCTGGAGCCCCAGCATTTT. This encodes CASSGHGQGLEPQHF.

This clone ranks as large. The chain links TRBV2 to TRBJ2-5; 11 positions agree with TRBD2. With V trimmed by 8 bases and J by 1 base, 6 bases remained unmatched. Germline V CDR1 and CDR2: SNHLY, FYNNEI. There are 15 residues in the CDR3. The CDR3 nucleotides read TGTGCCAGCGCACAGACTAGCGGGGTCCAAGAGACCCAGTACTTC. This gives the protein CASAQTSGVQETQYF. Filled out from reference TRBV2 and TRBJ2-5, the complete variable domain reads EPEVTQTPSHQVTQMGQEVILRCVPISNHLYFYWYRQILGQKVEFLVSFYNNEISEKSEIFDDQFSVERPDGSNFTLKIRSTKLEDSAMYFCASAQTSGVQETQYFGPGTRLLVL.

The CDR3 DNA is TGTGCCAGCAGTGAACAGACAGGGGTTACTGAAGCTTTCTTT. It is translated as CASSEQTGVTEAFF. J is TRBJ1-1 and V is TRBV6-1; 8 nucleotides line up with TRBD1. With 2 bases clipped from V and 5 bases from J, the junction kept 4 bases outside the gene matches. The CDR3 consists of 14 residues. The germline gives CDR1 MNHNS, CDR2 SASEGT.

The gene calls are TRBV7-3 and TRBJ2-7, with 7 bases matching TRBD1. The ends lost 5 bases at V and 5 bases at J; junction bases unmatched: 12. The CDR3 is made up of 15 amino acids. CDR1 is SGHTA and CDR2 is FQGTGA in the germline V gene. The CDR3 spells CASSITGAAIHEQYF. The CDR3 bases are TGTGCCAGCAGCATTACAGGGGCGGCAATTCACGAGCAGTACTTC.

The chain joins TRBV6-1 to TRBJ2-1, with 8 bases that match TRBD2. Germline CDR1 reads MNHNS; CDR2 reads SASEGT. V was clipped by 3 bases and J by 9 bases; unmatched bases: 10. The CDR3 has 15 residues. The CDR3 loop is CASSEFRGGFVEQFF. The CDR3 DNA follows: TGTGCCAGCAGTGAGTTTCGGGGGGGGTTCGTTGAGCAGTTCTTC.

J is TRBJ1-5 and V is TRBV30; D not certain. V lost 3 bases to trimming and J lost 7 bases, with 19 bases between them. Germline values: CDR1 GTSNPN, CDR2 SVGIG (reference sequence). The CDR3 is made up of 15 amino acids. CDR3 coding DNA: TGTGCCTGGAGCTCCGGGCTCTCGGGAGGGCAGCCCCAGCATTTT. Amino acid sequence: CAWSSGLSGGQPQHF.

The CDR3 here is CASSFPLEGFSYEQYF. In DNA form, the CDR3 reads TGTGCCAGCAGCTTCCCCCTCGAGGGTTTTAGCTACGAGCAGTACTTC. The chain links TRBV11-1 to TRBJ2-7, with D possibly being TRBD2 (5 bases). The CDR3 contains 16 residues. Germline values: CDR1 SGHAT, CDR2 FQDESV (reference sequence). V lost 3 bases and J 3 bases, leaving 18 bases between the germline ends.